This T cell receptor beta chain was recorded in a study of siplizumab effects on memory and regulatory T cells (dated by TCRdb to the late 2010s). Some background on the complete study: The effect of the anti-CD2 antibody siplizumab on alloreactive T-cell subsets was examined in allogeneic mixed lymphocyte reactions constructed from human PBMCs.

V is pruned by 2 bases and J by 5 bases, leaving 4 bases of the junction without a gene match. CDR1 and CDR2 are drawn from the germline V gene (reference sequence): SGHNT, YYREEE. The CDR3, from cysteine to phenylalanine, totals 14 residues. Just the 42-base CDR3 DNA is kept, in frame starting at base 1. Library creation used the immunoSEQ multiplex PCR assay. Approximately 100,000 TCR templates per sample were assayed on the deep sequencing platform. Genomic DNA extracted from sorted T cells was used for TCRbeta CDR3 sequencing. Per the authors' processing: The R programming language was used for clonal analysis of TCRbeta CDR3 data. Alloreactive CD4+ and CD8+ clones were defined by comparing unstimulated samples with post-reaction CFSE-low samples. Alloreactive CD4+ clones were assigned to regulatory or non-regulatory origin by matching sequences to sorted unstimulated Treg and non-Treg repertoires. TCRdb stores this immuneACCESS table with in-frame sequences only. Part of the clones is absent; in the studies checked, under half of the shortfall reflects unresolved V genes, and no reason is known for the rest. V and J calls and clone size are given by that table; D and trimming were obtained from the DNA. For this sample there are 85,000 or so clones; 85% to 95% appear just once. The top ten constitute about a fifth of the sample.

On this clone itself: Its antigen remains unidentified. Base qualities are not recorded, but no much larger clone differs from it by a single base.

TCRbeta CDR3 sequencing was performed on sorted unstimulated T cells and on proliferating T cells recovered from mixed lymphocyte reactions. Fresh whole blood from about 10 HLA-typed healthy donors served as the source for isolating PBMCs. The paper as a whole reports these results and caveats: The suppressive function of proliferating Tregs from siplizumab cultures was not functionally confirmed. Because sequences below about 10^-5 frequency were poorly captured, only a minor fraction of alloreactive clones could be mapped to unstimulated subsets. Unstimulated naive T cells appeared more diverse than memory T cells, and naive cells seemed to contribute substantially to the alloresponse. For roughly 75-97% of proliferating CD4+ or CD8+ clones, no naive or memory phenotype could be assigned. Among mappable alloreactive CD4+ clones, the Treg-derived fraction averaged approximately 69% with siplizumab versus approximately 27% in control reactions. The cumulative frequency of alloreactive sequences traceable to unstimulated CD4+ memory T cells was significantly reduced by siplizumab.

The receptor's source is a human donor in good health. The specimen was CD8+ T cells sorted from blood. The rearranged chain carries TRBV5-4 and TRBJ1-1; the junction holds 9 bases that match TRBD1. The CDR3 reads as follows: CASSFTTGGTEAFF. The bases read TGTGCCAGCAGCTTTACGACAGGGGGGACTGAAGCTTTCTTT. The variable domain in full, with residues beyond the CDR3 obtained from the reference TRBV5-4 and TRBJ1-1 genes, is ETGVTQSPTHLIKTRGQQVTLRCSSQSGHNTVSWYQQALGQGPQFIFQYYREEENGRGNFPPRFSGLQFPNYSSELNVNALELDDSALYLCASSFTTGGTEAFFGQGTRLTVV.